The 6 T cell receptor beta chains given below trace back to one sample, sequenced in a study of blood T cell repertoires in COVID-19. Libraries were prepared by immunoSEQ multiplex PCR; TCRdb keeps only in-frame clonotypes and omits some of them. The data show about 14,000 clones, approximately 88% seen once. Sequenced input: peripheral blood. All receptors derive from a human donor with active COVID-19. The donor label of this sample is uncertain.

This chain joins TRBV30 and TRBJ1-2; perhaps TRBD1 as D (6 bases). The CDR3 runs to 11 residues. CDR1 and CDR2 (germline): GTSNPN, SVGIG (reference sequence). Between the trimmed V and J ends, which lost 0 bases and 7 bases, there was a span of 6 bases. The CDR3 DNA reads as TGTGCCTGGAGTGTAGGGGGTGGCTACACCTTC. It specifies CAWSVGGGYTF.

This chain links TRBV18 with TRBJ1-1; TRBD1 might be the D (5 bases). The CDR3 length is 15 residues. V was clipped by 4 bases and J by 0 bases, with 12 bases between them. The germline V gene encodes CDR1 KGHSH and CDR2 LQKENI. The DNA for the CDR3 is TGTGCCAGCTCACTCCTCGACAGCATGAACACTGAAGCTTTCTTT. As protein: CASSLLDSMNTEAFF.

The chain recombines TRBV7-8 with TRBJ1-6; D is perhaps TRBD1 (5 bases). Per the germline V gene, CDR1 is SGHVS and CDR2 is FQNEAQ. The CDR3 runs to 17 residues. Trimming pared 4 bases from V and 5 bases from J, leaving 18 bases between. Here the CDR3 reads CASSYGVPAGHNSPLHF. The CDR3 DNA follows: TGTGCCAGCAGCTACGGAGTACCCGCGGGGCATAATTCACCCCTCCACTTT. The whole variable domain, remainder taken from reference TRBV7-8 and TRBJ1-6, is GAGVSQSPRYKVAKRGQDVALRCDPISGHVSLFWYQQALGQGPEFLTYFQNEAQLDKSGLPSDRFFAERPEGSVSTLKIQRTQQEDSAVYLCASSYGVPAGHNSPLHFGNGTRLTVT.

The V and J genes are TRBV7-2 and TRBJ2-1; 12 positions match TRBD2. With 5 bases clipped from V and 3 bases from J, the junction kept 2 bases outside the gene matches. The CDR3 has 15 amino acids. Germline CDR1 is SGHTA and CDR2 is FQGNSA. This chain's CDR3 is CASSTGLAGYNEQFF. CDR3 nucleotides: TGTGCCAGCAGCACGGGACTAGCGGGCTACAATGAGCAGTTCTTC.

The J gene is TRBJ1-1, the V gene TRBV19, with D perhaps TRBD1 (6 bases). V dropped 4 bases and J dropped 12 bases, with 21 bases sitting between them. This CDR3 is built from 14 residues. From germline, CDR1 is LNHDA and CDR2 SQIVND (reference sequence). CDR3: CASSTLQGPRRPFF. Here the CDR3 DNA reads TGTGCCAGTAGTACCCTACAGGGTCCCAGGAGACCTTTCTTT.

The V call is TRBV19, the J call TRBJ1-5; TRBD1 might be the D (5 bases). Germline lookup yields CDR1 LNHDA and CDR2 SQIVND (reference sequence). The CDR3 has 15 residues. Trimming shortened V by 6 bases and J by 7 bases, and 19 bases separated the two germline ends. The CDR3 sequence: CASSLRGTFSQPQHF. CDR3 coding DNA: TGTGCCAGTAGCCTACGTGGGACTTTCTCCCAGCCCCAGCATTTT.